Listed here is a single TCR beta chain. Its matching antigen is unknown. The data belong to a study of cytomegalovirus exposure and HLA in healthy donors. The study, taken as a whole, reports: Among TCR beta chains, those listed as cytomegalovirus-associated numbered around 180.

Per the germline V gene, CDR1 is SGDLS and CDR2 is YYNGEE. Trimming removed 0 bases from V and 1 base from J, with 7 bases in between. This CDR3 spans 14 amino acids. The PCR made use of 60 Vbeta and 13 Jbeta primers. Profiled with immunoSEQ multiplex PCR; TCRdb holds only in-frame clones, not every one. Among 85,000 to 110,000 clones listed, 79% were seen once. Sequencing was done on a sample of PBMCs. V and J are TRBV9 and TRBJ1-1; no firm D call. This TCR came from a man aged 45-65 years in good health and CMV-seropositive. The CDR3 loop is CASSVAGKNTEAFF. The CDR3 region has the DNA TGTGCCAGCAGCGTAGCGGGGAAGAACACTGAAGCTTTCTTT.